This T cell receptor beta chain was documented in a study of CD8+ T cells in alopecia areata. Study conclusions and caveats: Relative to normal scalp, lesional scalp, especially alopecia totalis/universalis, showed higher clonality. Possibly as an HLA-related effect, TCR sharing across patients appeared less clear than in mice. Sequenced scalp T cells also include alphabeta T cells resident in normal skin.

About this clone: Its matching antigen is unknown.

cDNA reverse transcribed from extracted RNA served as the sequencing template. TCRdb keeps only in-frame clones here, not all; method: immunoSEQ multiplex PCR. This sample has around 97,000 clones, with 55% found just once. The CDR3 extends over 15 amino acids. V was clipped by 2 bases and J by 6 bases, with 16 bases between them. Germline CDR1 SGHTA, CDR2 FQGNSA. This TCR derives from a human donor in good health. The chain combines TRBV7-2 with TRBJ1-2; D might be TRBD1 (6 bases). The sequenced material came from CD4+ T cells sorted from blood. The CDR3 spells CASSLQPGAQNGYTF. The CDR3 region has the DNA TGTGCCAGCAGCTTACAGCCGGGGGCGCAAAATGGCTACACCTTC.